This TCR beta chain was documented in a study of Ad26.COV2.S vaccination and SARS-CoV-2 variants. The data were produced by immunoSEQ multiplex PCR, yet TCRdb's version contains in-frame clones alone and is incomplete. Among over 450,000 clones, 89% were seen once, and the ten largest hold about 1.5%. The germline CDR1 and CDR2 sequences are LGHNA and YSLEER. There are 16 residues in the CDR3. The V end lost 3 bases, the J end lost 5 bases, and 19 bases lay between the germline ends. As to treatment: around 19 received Ad26.COV2.S at low or high dose, single or two shots; several received placebo; per-sample allocation not given. The study sampled participants on day 63 after the first vaccine or placebo injection. This adult donor, from Boston, was 18-55 years old.

The receptor comes from a person between 18 and 59 years old who received the Ad26.COV2.S COVID-19 vaccine or a placebo. The sample was peripheral blood, taken in a trial of Ad26.COV2.S vaccine versus placebo. This chain joins TRBV4-3 and TRBJ2-5, with D maybe TRBD2 (6 bases). CDR3 DNA: TGCGCCAGCAGCCATGTCTTAGGCGGGGCAGGGGAGACCCAGTACTTC. Its protein product is CASSHVLGGAGETQYF.